A selection of T cell receptor beta chains follows, all from one sample in a study of cytomegalovirus exposure and HLA in healthy donors. Measured with immunoSEQ multiplex PCR; TCRdb has only the in-frame clones, and not every one. The data show fewer than 120,000 clones, over 60% seen once. Sample: PBMCs. The receptors were sampled from a woman in her sixties in good health and CMV-seropositive. The CDR3 runs from the conserved cysteine through the conserved F or W.

>TRBV19|TRBJ1-5
CASRTGGPFSNQPQHF
>TRBV25-1|TRBJ2-1
CASSVLAGGEQFF
>TRBV9|TRBJ2-1
CASSPRGSGHNEQFF
>TRBV19|TRBJ2-2
CASLRGLNTGELFF
>TRBV7-2|TRBJ2-2
CASSWEQVTGELFF
>TRBV6-1|TRBJ2-7
CASSLDGIYEQYF
>TRBV7-3|TRBJ2-1
CASSLTLDNEQFF
>TRBV5-1|TRBJ1-4
CASSLRPAGTNEKLFF
>TRBV11-2|TRBJ2-3
CASSEPGQGSDTQYF
>TRBV2|TRBJ2-3
CASIEVDTQYF
>TRBV6-6|TRBJ1-2
CASSPGLLYGYTF
>TRBV5-5|TRBJ2-7
CASSLLDIRGEQYF
>TRBV11-1|TRBJ2-2
CASSTTGALNTGELFF
>TRBV18|TRBJ2-3
CASSTIMDTQYF
>TRBV28|TRBJ2-7
CASSLSSVGRNEQYF
>TRBV27|TRBJ1-1
CASSLSLGANTEAFF
>TRBV19|TRBJ2-7
CASSVNPTGYEQYF
>TRBV18|TRBJ1-5
CASSPRGEGQPQHF